This T cell receptor beta chain was identified during a study of shared clonotypes between healthy human individuals. In regard to this clone: Its antigen is as yet unknown.

The study's findings and limits: Naive subsets, compared against memory subsets, generally had larger estimated richness values.

The method was immunoSEQ multiplex PCR; TCRdb's version includes in-frame clones alone and lacks a portion of them. Among some 2,500,000 clones listed, 85% to 95% were seen once. The germline V gene has CDR1 PRHDT and CDR2 FYEKMQ (reference sequence). The J segment lost 5 bases and the V segment lost 2 bases, leaving 3 bases of the junction unmatched. This CDR3 has 16 amino acids. This clonotype was obtained from a man younger than 35 in good health. Some clones in this sample may be carry-over from other donors' samples. Sequences were obtained from naive CD4+ T cells from PBMCs. The subset denotes: CD45RA+ positively selected. The rearrangement links TRBV13 to TRBJ2-5; 15 bases are shared with TRBD2. The CDR3 DNA sequence: TGTGCCAGCAGCTTAAGGACTAGCGGGAGGGGGGAGACCCAGTACTTC. Protein: CASSLRTSGRGETQYF. Full variable domain (remainder filled in from reference TRBV13 and TRBJ2-5): AAGVIQSPRHLIKEKRETATLKCYPIPRHDTVYWYQQGPGQDPQFLISFYEKMQSDKGSIPDRFSAQQFSDYHSELNMSSLELGDSALYFCASSLRTSGRGETQYFGPGTRLLVL.